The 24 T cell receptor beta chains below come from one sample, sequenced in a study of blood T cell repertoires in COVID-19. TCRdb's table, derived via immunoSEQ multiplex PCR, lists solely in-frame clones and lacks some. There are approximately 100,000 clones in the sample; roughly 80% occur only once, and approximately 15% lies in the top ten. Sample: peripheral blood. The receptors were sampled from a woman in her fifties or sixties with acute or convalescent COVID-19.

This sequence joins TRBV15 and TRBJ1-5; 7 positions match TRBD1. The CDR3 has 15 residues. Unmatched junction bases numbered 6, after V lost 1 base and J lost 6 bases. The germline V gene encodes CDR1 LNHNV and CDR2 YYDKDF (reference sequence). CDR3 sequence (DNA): TGTGCCACCAGCAGAGGACAGGGAGGTAGTCAGCCCCAGCATTTT. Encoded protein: CATSRGQGGSQPQHF.

The CDR3 bases are TGTGCCAGCAGCCAAGGTGGAGTGAGCACAGATACGCAGTATTTT. Protein product: CASSQGGVSTDTQYF. The chain uses TRBV4-2 and TRBJ2-3, with D unclear. This CDR3 comprises 15 residues. Germline V lookup: CDR1 LGHNA, CDR2 YNFKEQ. V was clipped by 1 base and J by 0 bases, with 8 bases between them.

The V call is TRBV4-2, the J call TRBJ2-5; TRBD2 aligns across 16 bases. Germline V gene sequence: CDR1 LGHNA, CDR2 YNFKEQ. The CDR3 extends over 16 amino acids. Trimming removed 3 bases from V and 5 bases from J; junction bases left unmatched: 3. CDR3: CASSHGTSGGGETQYF. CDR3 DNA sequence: TGTGCCAGCAGCCATGGGACTAGCGGGGGGGGCGAGACCCAGTACTTC.

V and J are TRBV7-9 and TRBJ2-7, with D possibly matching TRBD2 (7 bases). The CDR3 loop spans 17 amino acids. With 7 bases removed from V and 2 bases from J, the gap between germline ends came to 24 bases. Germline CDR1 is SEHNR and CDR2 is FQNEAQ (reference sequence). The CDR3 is CASTNHPGGSGTYEQYF. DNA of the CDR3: TGTGCCAGCACCAACCATCCGGGGGGCAGTGGTACCTACGAGCAGTACTTC.

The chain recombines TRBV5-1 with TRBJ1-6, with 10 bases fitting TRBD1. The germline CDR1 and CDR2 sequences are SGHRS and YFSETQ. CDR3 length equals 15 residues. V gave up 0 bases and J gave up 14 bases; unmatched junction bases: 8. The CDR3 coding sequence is TGCGCCAGCAGCTTGGTGGGGACAGGGGTCAGCACCCTCCACTTT. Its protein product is CASSLVGTGVSTLHF.

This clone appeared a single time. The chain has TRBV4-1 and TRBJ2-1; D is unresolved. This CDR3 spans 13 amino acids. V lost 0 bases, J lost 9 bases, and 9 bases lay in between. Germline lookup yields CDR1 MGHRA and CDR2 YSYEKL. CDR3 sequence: CASSQEIIGEQFF. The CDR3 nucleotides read TGCGCCAGCAGCCAAGAGATCATCGGTGAGCAGTTCTTC.

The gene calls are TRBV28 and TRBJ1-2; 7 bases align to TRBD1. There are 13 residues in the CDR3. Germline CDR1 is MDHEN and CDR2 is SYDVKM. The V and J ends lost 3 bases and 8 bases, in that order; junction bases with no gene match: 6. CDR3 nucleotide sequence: TGTGCCAGCAGTTTCCCTCAGGGGGAAGGCTACACCTTC. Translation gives CASSFPQGEGYTF.

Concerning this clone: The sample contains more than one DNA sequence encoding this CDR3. The CDR3 bases are TGCGCCAGCAGCCGGACAGGGCCTGAAAAACTGTTTTTT. It translates to CASSRTGPEKLFF. The genes are TRBV5-1 and TRBJ1-4; TRBD1 matches 8 bases. Per the germline V gene, CDR1 is SGHRS and CDR2 is YFSETQ. The V and J ends lost 4 bases and 7 bases, in that order; junction bases with no gene match: 3. The CDR3 is made up of 13 amino acids.

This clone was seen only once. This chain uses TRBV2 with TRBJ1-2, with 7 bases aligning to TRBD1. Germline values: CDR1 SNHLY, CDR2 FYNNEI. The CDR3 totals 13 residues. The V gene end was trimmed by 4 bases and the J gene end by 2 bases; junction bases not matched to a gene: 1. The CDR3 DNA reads TGTGCCAGCAGTGTACAGGGGAACTATGGCTACACCTTC. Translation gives CASSVQGNYGYTF.

CDR3 amino acids: CASSLQGASSYEQYF. The DNA of the CDR3 is TGTGCCAGCAGCCTACAGGGGGCTTCGTCCTACGAGCAGTACTTC. The rearrangement uses TRBV7-3 and TRBJ2-7; 9 bases match TRBD1. Germline V lookup: CDR1 SGHTA, CDR2 FQGTGA. This CDR3 has 15 amino acids. Trimming at V came to 5 bases and at J to 1 base, leaving 6 bases not matched to a gene.

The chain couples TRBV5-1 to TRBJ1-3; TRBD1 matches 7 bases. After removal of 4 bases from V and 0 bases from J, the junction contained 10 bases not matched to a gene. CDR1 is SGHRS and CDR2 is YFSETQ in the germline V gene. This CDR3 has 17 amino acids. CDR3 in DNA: TGCGCCAGCAGCCCCCGGGACAGTCCCTACTCTGGAAACACCATATATTTT. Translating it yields CASSPRDSPYSGNTIYF.

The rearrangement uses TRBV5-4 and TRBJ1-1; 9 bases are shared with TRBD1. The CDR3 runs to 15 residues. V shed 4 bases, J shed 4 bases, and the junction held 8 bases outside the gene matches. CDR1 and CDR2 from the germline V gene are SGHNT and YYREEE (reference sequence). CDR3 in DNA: TGTGCCAGCAGCCCGACGGGGGACAGGGTCACTGAAGCTTTCTTT. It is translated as CASSPTGDRVTEAFF.

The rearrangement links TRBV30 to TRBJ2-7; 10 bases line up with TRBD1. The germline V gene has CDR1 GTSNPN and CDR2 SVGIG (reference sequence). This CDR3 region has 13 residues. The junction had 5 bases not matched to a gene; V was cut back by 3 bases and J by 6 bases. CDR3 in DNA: TGTGCCTGGAGAGGGACAGGGGATGGCGAGCAGTACTTC. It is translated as CAWRGTGDGEQYF.

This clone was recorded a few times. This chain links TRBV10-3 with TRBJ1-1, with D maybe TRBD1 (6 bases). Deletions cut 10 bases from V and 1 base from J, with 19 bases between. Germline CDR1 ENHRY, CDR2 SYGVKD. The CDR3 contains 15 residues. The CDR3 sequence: CASSRNRGANTEAFF. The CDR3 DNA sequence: TGTGCCAGCTCCCGTAATCGGGGGGCGAACACTGAAGCTTTCTTT.

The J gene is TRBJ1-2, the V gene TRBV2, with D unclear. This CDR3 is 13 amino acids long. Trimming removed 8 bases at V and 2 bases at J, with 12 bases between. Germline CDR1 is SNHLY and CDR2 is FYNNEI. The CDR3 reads CASSPTGNYGYTF. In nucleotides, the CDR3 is TGTGCCAGCTCTCCGACTGGGAACTATGGCTACACCTTC.

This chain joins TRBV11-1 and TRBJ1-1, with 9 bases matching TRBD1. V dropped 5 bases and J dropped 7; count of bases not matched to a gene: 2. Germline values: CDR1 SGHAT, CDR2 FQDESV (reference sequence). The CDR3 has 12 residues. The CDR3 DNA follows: TGTGCCAGCAGCCGGACAGGGGTTGAAGCTTTCTTT. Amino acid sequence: CASSRTGVEAFF.

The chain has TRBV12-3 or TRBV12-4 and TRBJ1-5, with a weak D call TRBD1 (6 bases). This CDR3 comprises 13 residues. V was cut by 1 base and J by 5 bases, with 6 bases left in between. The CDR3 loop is CASSLGQDQPQHF. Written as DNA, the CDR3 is TGTGCCAGCAGTTTAGGACAGGATCAGCCCCAGCATTTT.

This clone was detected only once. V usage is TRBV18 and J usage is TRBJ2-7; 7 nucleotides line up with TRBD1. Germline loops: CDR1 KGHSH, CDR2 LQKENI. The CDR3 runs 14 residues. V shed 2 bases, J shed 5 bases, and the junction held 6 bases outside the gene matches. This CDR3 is CASSPGHRGNEQYF. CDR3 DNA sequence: TGTGCCAGCTCACCAGGCCACAGGGGCAACGAGCAGTACTTC.

CDR3 protein: CASSRAGAHEQYF. The CDR3 DNA follows: TGTGCCAGCAGCCGCGCGGGGGCCCACGAGCAGTACTTC. The chain uses TRBV6-5 and TRBJ2-7, with D perhaps matching TRBD2 (7 bases). Trimming shortened V by 6 bases and J by 5 bases, and 14 bases separated the two germline ends. The length of the CDR3 is 13 residues. In germline, CDR1 is MNHEY, CDR2 SVGAGI.

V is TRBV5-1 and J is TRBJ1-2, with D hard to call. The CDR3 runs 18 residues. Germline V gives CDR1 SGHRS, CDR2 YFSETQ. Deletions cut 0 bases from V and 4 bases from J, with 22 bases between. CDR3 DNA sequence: TGCGCCAGCAGCTTGGTCGGAGGGATAGGAGATATTGGCTATGGCTACACCTTC. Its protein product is CASSLVGGIGDIGYGYTF.

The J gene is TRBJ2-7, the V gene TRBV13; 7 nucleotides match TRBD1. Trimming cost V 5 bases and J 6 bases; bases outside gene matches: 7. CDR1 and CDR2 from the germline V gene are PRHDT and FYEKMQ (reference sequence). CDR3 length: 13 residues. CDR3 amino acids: CASSTRQGSEQYF. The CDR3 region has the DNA TGTGCCAGCAGCACACGACAGGGAAGCGAGCAGTACTTC. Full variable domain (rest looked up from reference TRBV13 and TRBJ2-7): AAGVIQSPRHLIKEKRETATLKCYPIPRHDTVYWYQQGPGQDPQFLISFYEKMQSDKGSIPDRFSAQQFSDYHSELNMSSLELGDSALYFCASSTRQGSEQYFGPGTRLTVT.

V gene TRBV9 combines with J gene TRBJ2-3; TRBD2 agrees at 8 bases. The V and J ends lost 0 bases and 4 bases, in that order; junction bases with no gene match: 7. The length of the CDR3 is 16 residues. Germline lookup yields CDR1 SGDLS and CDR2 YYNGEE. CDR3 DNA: TGTGCCAGCAGCGTAGGACCAGCGGGGGCCGCAGATACGCAGTATTTT. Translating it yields CASSVGPAGAADTQYF.

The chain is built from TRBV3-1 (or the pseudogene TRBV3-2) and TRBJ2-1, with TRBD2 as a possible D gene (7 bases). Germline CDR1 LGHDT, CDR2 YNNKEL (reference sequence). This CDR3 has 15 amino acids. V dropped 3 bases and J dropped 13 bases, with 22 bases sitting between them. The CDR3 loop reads CASSQPERGARSQFF. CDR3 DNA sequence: TGTGCCAGCAGCCAGCCCGAACGGGGGGCCCGGTCTCAGTTCTTC.

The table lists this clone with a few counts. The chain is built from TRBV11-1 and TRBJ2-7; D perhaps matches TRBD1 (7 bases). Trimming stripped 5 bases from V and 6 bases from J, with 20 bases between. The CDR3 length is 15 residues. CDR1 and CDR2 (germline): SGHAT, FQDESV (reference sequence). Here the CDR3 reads CASSRRRDSPLEQYF. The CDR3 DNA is TGTGCCAGCAGCCGTAGGCGGGACAGTCCCCTCGAGCAGTACTTC.